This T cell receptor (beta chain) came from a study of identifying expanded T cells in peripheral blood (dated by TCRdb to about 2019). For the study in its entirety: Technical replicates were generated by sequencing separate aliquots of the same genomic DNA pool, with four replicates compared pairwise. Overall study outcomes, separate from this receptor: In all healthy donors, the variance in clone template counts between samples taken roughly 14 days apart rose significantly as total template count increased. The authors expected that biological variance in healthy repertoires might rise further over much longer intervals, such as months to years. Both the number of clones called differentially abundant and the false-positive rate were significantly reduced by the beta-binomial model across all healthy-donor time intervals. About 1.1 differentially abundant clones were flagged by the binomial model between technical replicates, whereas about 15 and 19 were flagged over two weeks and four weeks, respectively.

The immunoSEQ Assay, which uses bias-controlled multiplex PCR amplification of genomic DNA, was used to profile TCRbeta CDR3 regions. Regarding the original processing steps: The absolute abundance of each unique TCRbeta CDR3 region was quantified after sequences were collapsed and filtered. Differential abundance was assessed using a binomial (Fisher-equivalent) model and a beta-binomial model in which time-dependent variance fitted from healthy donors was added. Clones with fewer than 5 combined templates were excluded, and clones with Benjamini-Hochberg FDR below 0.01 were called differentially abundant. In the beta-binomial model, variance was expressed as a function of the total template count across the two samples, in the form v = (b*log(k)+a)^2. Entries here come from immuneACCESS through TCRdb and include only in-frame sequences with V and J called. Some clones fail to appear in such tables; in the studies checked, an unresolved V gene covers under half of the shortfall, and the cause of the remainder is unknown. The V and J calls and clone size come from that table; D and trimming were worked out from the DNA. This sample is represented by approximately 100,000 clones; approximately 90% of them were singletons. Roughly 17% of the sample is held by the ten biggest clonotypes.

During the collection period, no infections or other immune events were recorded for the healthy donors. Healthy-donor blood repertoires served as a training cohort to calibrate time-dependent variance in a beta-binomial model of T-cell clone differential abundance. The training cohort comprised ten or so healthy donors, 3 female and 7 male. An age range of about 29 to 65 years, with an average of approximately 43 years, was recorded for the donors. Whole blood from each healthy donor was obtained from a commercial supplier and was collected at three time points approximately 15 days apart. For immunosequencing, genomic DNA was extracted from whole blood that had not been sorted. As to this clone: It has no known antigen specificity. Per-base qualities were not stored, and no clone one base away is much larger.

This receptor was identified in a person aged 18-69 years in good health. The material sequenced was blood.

This receptor has the CDR3 CASSLAPTSGLLEQYF. The DNA reads as follows: TGCGCCAGCAGCTTGGCCCCCACTAGCGGCCTACTCGAGCAGTACTTC. The chain joins TRBV5-1 to TRBJ2-7; 8 central bases correspond to TRBD2. CDR1 and CDR2 were assigned from the germline V gene as SGHRS and YFSETQ. Ends trimmed: V by 0 bases, J by 6 bases; bases unmatched to a gene: 11. Counted from cysteine to phenylalanine, this CDR3 has 16 amino acids. The kept DNA is CDR3 alone, 48 bases in frame from the first base.